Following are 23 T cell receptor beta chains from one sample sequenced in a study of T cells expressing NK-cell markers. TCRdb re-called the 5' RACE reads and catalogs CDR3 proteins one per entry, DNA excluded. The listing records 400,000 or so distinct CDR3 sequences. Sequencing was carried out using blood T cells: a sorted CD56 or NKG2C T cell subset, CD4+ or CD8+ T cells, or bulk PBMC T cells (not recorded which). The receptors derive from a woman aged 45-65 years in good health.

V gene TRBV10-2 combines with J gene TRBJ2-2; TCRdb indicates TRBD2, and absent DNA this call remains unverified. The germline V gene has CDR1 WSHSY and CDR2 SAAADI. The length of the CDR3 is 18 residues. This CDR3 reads CASSEVGLAGAGTGELFF.

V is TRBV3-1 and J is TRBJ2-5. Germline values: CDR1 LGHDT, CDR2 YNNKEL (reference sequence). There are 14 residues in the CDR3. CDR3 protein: CASSHRSKAETQYF.

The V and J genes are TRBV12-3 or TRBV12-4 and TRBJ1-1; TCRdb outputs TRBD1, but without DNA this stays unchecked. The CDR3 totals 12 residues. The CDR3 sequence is CASSQTVAEAFF.

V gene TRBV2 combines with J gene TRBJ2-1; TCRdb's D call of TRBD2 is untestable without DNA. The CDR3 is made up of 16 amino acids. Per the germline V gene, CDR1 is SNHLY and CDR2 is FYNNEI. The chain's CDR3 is CASSEGGLAARNEQFF.

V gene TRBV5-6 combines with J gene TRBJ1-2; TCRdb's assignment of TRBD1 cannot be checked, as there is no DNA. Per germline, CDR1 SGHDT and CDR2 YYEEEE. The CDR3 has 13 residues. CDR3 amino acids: CASTLRGNYGYTF.

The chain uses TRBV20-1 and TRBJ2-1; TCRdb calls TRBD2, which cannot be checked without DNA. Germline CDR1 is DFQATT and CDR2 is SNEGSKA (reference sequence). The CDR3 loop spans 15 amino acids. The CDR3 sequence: CSASRLAGTYNEQFF.

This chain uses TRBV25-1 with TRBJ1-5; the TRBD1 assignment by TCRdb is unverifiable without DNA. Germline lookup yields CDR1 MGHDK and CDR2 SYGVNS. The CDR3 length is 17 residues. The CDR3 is CASSESGGLIGNQPQHF.

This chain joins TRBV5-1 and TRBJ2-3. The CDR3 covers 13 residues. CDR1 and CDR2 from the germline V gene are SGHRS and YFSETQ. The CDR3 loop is CASSLGDSDTQYF.

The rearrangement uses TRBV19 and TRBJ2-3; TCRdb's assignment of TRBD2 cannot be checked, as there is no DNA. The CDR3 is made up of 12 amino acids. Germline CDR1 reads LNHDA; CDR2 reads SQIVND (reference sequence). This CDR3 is CATGDFTDTQYF. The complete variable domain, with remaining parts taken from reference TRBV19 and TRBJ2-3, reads DGGITQSPKYLFRKEGQNVTLSCEQNLNHDAMYWYRQDPGQGLRLIYYSQIVNDFQKGDIAEGYSVSREKKESFPLTVTSAQKNPTAFYLCATGDFTDTQYFGPGTRLTVL.

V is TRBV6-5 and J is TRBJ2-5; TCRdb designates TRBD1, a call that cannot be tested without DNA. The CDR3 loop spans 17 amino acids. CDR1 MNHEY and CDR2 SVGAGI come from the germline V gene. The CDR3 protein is CASSYSVGSGNRKTQYF.

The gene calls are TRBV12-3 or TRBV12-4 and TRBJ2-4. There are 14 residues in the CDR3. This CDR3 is CASSFRIKSDIQYF.

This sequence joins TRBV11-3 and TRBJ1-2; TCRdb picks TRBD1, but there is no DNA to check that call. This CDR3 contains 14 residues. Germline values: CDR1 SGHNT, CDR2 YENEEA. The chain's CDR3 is CASSLTGQGTGYTF.

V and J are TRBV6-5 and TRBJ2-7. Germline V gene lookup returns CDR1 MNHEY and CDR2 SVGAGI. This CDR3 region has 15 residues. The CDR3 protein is CASSSTTSRSYEQYF.

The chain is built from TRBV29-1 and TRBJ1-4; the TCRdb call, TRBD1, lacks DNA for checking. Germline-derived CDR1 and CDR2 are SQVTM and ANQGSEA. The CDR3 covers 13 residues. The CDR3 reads CSVKDRDDEKLFF.

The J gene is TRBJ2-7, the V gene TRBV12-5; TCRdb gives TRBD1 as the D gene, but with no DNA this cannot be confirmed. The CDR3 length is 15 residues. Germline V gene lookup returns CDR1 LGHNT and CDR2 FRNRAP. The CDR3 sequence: CASGRPDRRPHEQYF.

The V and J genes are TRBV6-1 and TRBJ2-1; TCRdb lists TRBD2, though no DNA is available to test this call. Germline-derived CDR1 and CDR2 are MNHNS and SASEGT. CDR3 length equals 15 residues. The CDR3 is CASYLPGLAINEQFF.

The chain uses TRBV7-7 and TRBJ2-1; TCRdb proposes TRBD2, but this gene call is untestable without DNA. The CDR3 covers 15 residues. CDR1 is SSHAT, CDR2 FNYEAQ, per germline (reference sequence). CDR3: CASSYRLAGANEQFF.

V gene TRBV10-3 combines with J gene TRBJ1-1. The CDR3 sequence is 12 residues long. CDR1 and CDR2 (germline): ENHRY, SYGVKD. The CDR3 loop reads CATEGGENEAFF.

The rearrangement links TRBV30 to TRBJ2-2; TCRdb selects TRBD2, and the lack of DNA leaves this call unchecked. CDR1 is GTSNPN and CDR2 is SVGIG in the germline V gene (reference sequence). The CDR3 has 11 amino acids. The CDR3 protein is CALLVTGELFF.

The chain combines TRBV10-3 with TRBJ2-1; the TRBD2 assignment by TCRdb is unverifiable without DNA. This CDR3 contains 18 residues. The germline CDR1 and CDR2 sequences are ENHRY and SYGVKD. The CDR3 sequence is CAISGATELAGIDNEQFF.

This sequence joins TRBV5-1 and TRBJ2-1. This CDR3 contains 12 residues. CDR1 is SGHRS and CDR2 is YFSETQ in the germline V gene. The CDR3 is CASNLYDNEQFF.

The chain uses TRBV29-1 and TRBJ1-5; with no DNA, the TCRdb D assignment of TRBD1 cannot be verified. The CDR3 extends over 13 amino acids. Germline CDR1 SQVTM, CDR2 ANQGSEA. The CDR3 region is CSVSTGRDQPQHF.

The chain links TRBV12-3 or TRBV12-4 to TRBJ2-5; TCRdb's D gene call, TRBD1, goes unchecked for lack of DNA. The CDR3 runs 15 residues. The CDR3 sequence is CASRLHVGQKETQYF.